Each of the 24 T cell receptor beta chains below was sequenced from the same sample in a study of T-cell reconstitution after alpha-beta-depleted transplantation in children. Unique molecular identifiers featured in how the TCRbeta library was prepared. Via MiXCR, TCRdb re-called the PCR reads, giving one row per CDR3 protein. The sample holds around 450,000 distinct CDR3 sequences, about 11% seen once. The sequencing here drew on PBMCs, taken before TCRalphabeta/CD19-depleted stem cell transplant. The receptors shown here come from a child aged 2-15 years with inherited bone marrow failure, due to receive a stem cell transplant.

V is TRBV29-1 and J is TRBJ2-6, with D perhaps matching TRBD2 (6 bases). This CDR3 comprises 14 residues. Trimming took 4 bases from V and 4 from J, leaving 11 bases between them. CDR1 and CDR2 from the germline V gene are SQVTM and ANQGSEA. CDR3 DNA: TGCAGCGTTGGGTTTGGAGGGGGGGCCAACGTCCTGACTTTC. This codes for CSVGFGGGANVLTF.

For this clonotype: A much more abundant neighbour one base away suggests this may be a read error. J is TRBJ2-3 and V is TRBV10-1, with D unclear. The CDR3 consists of 14 residues. CDR1 and CDR2 (germline): WNHNN, SYGVQD (reference sequence). Trimming removed 0 bases from V and 8 bases from J, with 12 bases in between. This CDR3 reads CASSESLGNGTQYF. The CDR3 DNA reads as TGCGCCAGCAGTGAGTCGCTAGGTAACGGTACGCAGTATTTT.

This clonotype was seen ten or more times. This chain joins TRBV5-1 and TRBJ2-1; 8 positions match TRBD2. The CDR3 has 15 amino acids. The V gene's germline CDR1 is SGHRS and CDR2 YFSETQ. After removal of 5 bases from V and 4 bases from J, the junction contained 8 bases not matched to a gene. CDR3: CASRREGGSYNEQFF. Written as DNA, the CDR3 is TGCGCCAGCAGACGGGAGGGGGGGAGTTACAATGAGCAGTTCTTC.

For the CDR3, the DNA is TGTGCCAGCAGTATGGGGTGGACCTACGAGCAGTACTTC. Translation: CASSMGWTYEQYF. The chain is built from TRBV6-1 and TRBJ2-7; D uncertain. V was trimmed by 5 bases and J by 2 bases, leaving 10 bases between them. CDR3 size: 13 residues. CDR1 MNHNS and CDR2 SASEGT come from the germline V gene.

This clonotype was found many times. This chain joins TRBV5-1 and TRBJ2-7; 8 positions match TRBD1. CDR1 is SGHRS and CDR2 is YFSETQ in the germline V gene. The CDR3 has 15 residues. The junction had 11 bases not matched to a gene; V was cut back by 3 bases and J by 6 bases. CDR3 protein: CASSWGQAGTAEQYF. For the CDR3, the DNA is TGCGCCAGCAGCTGGGGACAGGCGGGGACCGCCGAGCAGTACTTC.

This clonotype was seen at least ten times. The genes are TRBV5-1 and TRBJ1-1; no firm D call. Trimming shortened V by 5 bases and J by 1 base, and 12 bases separated the two germline ends. This CDR3 has 14 residues. In germline, CDR1 is SGHRS, CDR2 YFSETQ. CDR3 sequence reads: CASRRRAPNTEAFF. As DNA, the CDR3 is TGCGCCAGCAGGCGCCGGGCCCCGAACACTGAAGCTTTCTTT.

This clonotype was counted ten times or more. J is TRBJ2-3 and V is TRBV5-6; TRBD2 is a possible D gene (6 bases). Per germline, CDR1 SGHDT and CDR2 YYEEEE. The length of the CDR3 is 16 residues. V gave up 5 bases and J gave up 0 bases, with 16 bases separating them. The CDR3 nucleotides read TGTGCCAGCAGACTGGGACTCTGGTACAGCACAGATACGCAGTATTTT. Protein product: CASRLGLWYSTDTQYF.

This clonotype was recorded many times. This chain connects TRBV5-1 to TRBJ2-2, with D perhaps TRBD2 (6 bases). V was trimmed by 5 bases and J by 4 bases, leaving 9 bases between them. The CDR3 extends over 13 amino acids. Germline V gene sequence: CDR1 SGHRS, CDR2 YFSETQ. CDR3 bases: TGCGCCAGCAGGGGACTCCGCACCGGGGAGCTGTTTTTT. Translated: CASRGLRTGELFF.

V and J are TRBV28 and TRBJ2-1; D unresolved. The CDR3 contains 13 residues. Deletions cut 7 bases from V and 6 bases from J, with 13 bases between. Germline assignment: CDR1 MDHEN and CDR2 SYDVKM. CDR3 protein: CASMAATTNEQFF. The CDR3 DNA is TGTGCCAGCATGGCGGCGACCACCAATGAGCAGTTCTTC. The whole variable domain, filled in from reference TRBV28 and TRBJ2-1, reads DVKVTQSSRYLVKRTGEKVFLECVQDMDHENMFWYRQDPGLGLRLIYFSYDVKMKEKGDIPEGYSVSREKKERFSLILESASTNQTSMYLCASMAATTNEQFFGPGTRLTVL.

This clonotype was counted ten times or more. This chain connects TRBV6-5 to TRBJ2-5; 11 nucleotides match TRBD2. Germline CDR1 and CDR2: MNHEY and SVGAGI. There are 15 residues in the CDR3. V shed 4 bases, J shed 5 bases, and the junction held 6 bases outside the gene matches. The CDR3 bases are TGTGCCAGCAGTTCAATAGCGGGAGGGCAGGAGACCCAGTACTTC. This codes for CASSSIAGGQETQYF.

The sample holds many counts of this clonotype. V and J are TRBV27 and TRBJ1-3; 11 nucleotides match TRBD1. Germline-derived CDR1 and CDR2 are MNHEY and SMNVEV (reference sequence). CDR3 length: 15 residues. V shed 5 bases, J shed 4 bases, and the junction held 4 bases outside the gene matches. CDR3 sequence (DNA): TGTGCCAGCAGTCCGGACAGGGGGCCAGGAAACACCATATATTTT. It yields the protein CASSPDRGPGNTIYF.

The gene calls are TRBV5-1 and TRBJ2-3, with D maybe TRBD1 (7 bases). The V and J ends lost 1 base and 3 bases respectively, with 18 bases between them. CDR1 is SGHRS, CDR2 YFSETQ, per germline. The CDR3 runs 17 residues. The CDR3 DNA follows: TGCGCCAGCAGCTTGTCCGGAGGGGGCAAATGGACAGATACGCAGTATTTT. As protein: CASSLSGGGKWTDTQYF.

This clonotype was seen many times. The CDR3 does not end in the conserved phenylalanine or tryptophan, so this is likely a read error. CDR3 in DNA: TGTGCCAGCCATCACACAGATACGCAGTATATT. Its protein product is CASHHTDTQYI. The V gene is TRBV6-5, the J gene TRBJ2-3; D call uncertain. The CDR3 loop spans 11 amino acids. The germline V and J ends were trimmed by 8 bases and 2 bases, with 5 bases remaining between them. From germline, CDR1 is MNHEY and CDR2 SVGAGI.

This clonotype was seen repeatedly, ten times or more. The J gene is TRBJ2-2, the V gene TRBV11-2; no definite D call. Trimming stripped 1 base from V and 1 base from J, with 7 bases between. The length of the CDR3 is 15 residues. Germline values: CDR1 SGHAT, CDR2 FQNNGV. The CDR3: CASSLVARNTGELFF. The CDR3 DNA follows: TGTGCCAGCAGCTTAGTTGCCAGGAACACCGGGGAGCTGTTTTTT.

The chain recombines TRBV11-2 with TRBJ2-5; 12 bases align to TRBD2. The V gene end was trimmed by 5 bases and the J gene end by 2 bases; junction bases not matched to a gene: 3. The CDR3 has 15 amino acids. Germline V gene sequence: CDR1 SGHAT, CDR2 FQNNGV. The CDR3 region has the DNA TGTGCCAGCAGCATAGGACTAGCGGGGCAAGAGACCCAGTACTTC. It yields the protein CASSIGLAGQETQYF.

The chain employs TRBV27 and TRBJ1-1; possibly TRBD1 for D (6 bases). The germline gives CDR1 MNHEY, CDR2 SMNVEV (reference sequence). The CDR3 runs to 15 residues. V was pared by 3 bases and J by 6 bases, with 17 bases between. The DNA for the CDR3 is TGTGCCAGCAGTTTCCGGGACAACTCTTTATCTGAAGCTTTCTTT. Protein product: CASSFRDNSLSEAFF.

This clonotype was detected a few times. The V and J genes are TRBV20-1 and TRBJ1-2, with D possibly matching TRBD1 (5 bases). With 4 bases removed from V and 8 bases from J, the gap between germline ends came to 11 bases. Per the germline V gene, CDR1 is DFQATT and CDR2 is SNEGSKA (reference sequence). CDR3 length equals 11 residues. CDR3 residues: CSATRAQGYTF. CDR3 DNA: TGCAGTGCTACCAGGGCTCAGGGCTACACCTTC.

This clonotype was counted at least ten times. The J gene is TRBJ2-6, the V gene TRBV5-1; weak D call: TRBD1 (6 bases). The germline V and J ends were trimmed by 3 bases and 0 bases, with 16 bases remaining between them. Germline V gives CDR1 SGHRS, CDR2 YFSETQ. This CDR3 has 18 residues. The CDR3 loop is CASSYLWTASSGANVLTF. CDR3 nucleotide sequence: TGCGCCAGCAGCTACCTTTGGACAGCGAGCTCTGGGGCCAACGTCCTGACTTTC.

The chain recombines TRBV19 with TRBJ2-1, with 8 bases matching TRBD2. Germline V gene sequence: CDR1 LNHDA, CDR2 SQIVND (reference sequence). The V and J ends lost 3 bases and 0 bases, in that order; junction bases with no gene match: 4. The CDR3 has 16 residues. This CDR3 reads CASSIFGGGSYNEQFF. The CDR3 nucleotides are TGTGCCAGTAGTATTTTCGGGGGGGGCTCCTACAATGAGCAGTTCTTC.

This clonotype appeared once. The chain couples TRBV27 to TRBJ2-7; no firm D call. Germline V gene sequence: CDR1 MNHEY, CDR2 SMNVEV (reference sequence). V gave up 6 bases and J gave up 0 bases, with 9 bases separating them. This CDR3 is 13 amino acids long. CDR3 sequence reads: CASRGSSSYEQYF. CDR3 sequence (DNA): TGTGCCAGCAGAGGTTCCAGCTCCTACGAGCAGTACTTC.

In its sample, this clonotype was seen many times. The chain recombines TRBV7-2 with TRBJ1-3; D may be TRBD1 (6 bases). Germline CDR1 SGHTA, CDR2 FQGNSA. Between the trimmed V and J ends, which lost 5 bases and 3 bases, there was a span of 17 bases. The CDR3 extends over 16 amino acids. CDR3 DNA sequence: TGTGCCAGCAGCCTAACAACAGGGATTGTTGGAAACACCATATATTTT. Residues: CASSLTTGIVGNTIYF.

This clonotype was seen only a few times. The CDR3 sequence is CASSRGGAGAQYF. CDR3 DNA sequence: TGTGCCAGCAGCCGGGGAGGGGCCGGGGCCCAGTACTTC. The chain joins TRBV7-6 to TRBJ2-5, with 7 bases identical to TRBD2. CDR1 is SGHVS, CDR2 FNYEAQ, per germline. After removal of 5 bases from V and 9 bases from J, the junction contained 9 bases not matched to a gene. The length of the CDR3 is 13 residues.

This clonotype was picked up many times. The rearrangement joins TRBV5-1 to TRBJ1-5; possible D gene TRBD1, 6 bases. Germline V lookup: CDR1 SGHRS, CDR2 YFSETQ. V shed 8 bases and J shed 0 bases, with 12 bases lying between them. The CDR3 is made up of 14 amino acids. The DNA for the CDR3 is TGCGCCAGACGGACAGATCATAGCAATCAGCCCCAGCATTTT. It encodes CARRTDHSNQPQHF.

This clonotype showed up many times. The rearrangement uses TRBV3-1 and TRBJ2-3; tentative D call: TRBD2 (6 bases). The CDR3 covers 20 residues. Trimming took off 0 bases at V and 0 bases at J, with 22 bases between the two ends. Germline assignment: CDR1 LGHDT and CDR2 YNNKEL (reference sequence). Here the CDR3 reads CASSQEVWGRIRLSTDTQYF. For the CDR3, the DNA is TGTGCCAGCAGCCAAGAGGTTTGGGGGAGGATCCGCTTAAGCACAGATACGCAGTATTTT.